This TCR beta chain is from a study of radiotherapy plus CTLA-4 blockade in lung cancer. Study observations and caveats: Following radiotherapy plus ipilimumab, tumor-derived TCR clones expanded in the blood.

This table comes from immunoSEQ multiplex PCR, and its TCRdb copy is limited to in-frame clones, with some not included. The sample records 30,000 to 45,000 clones, 55% to 80% being singletons. The germline gives CDR1 SGHRS, CDR2 YFSETQ. The CDR3 has 14 residues. This clone was seen a few times. Antigen specificity is unknown. Germline is not matched at one junction end, which may reflect a read error. This sequence was found in a human donor with non-small cell lung cancer who had stable disease on radiotherapy plus ipilimumab. The chain combines TRBV5-1 with TRBJ2-1; D might be TRBD2 (5 bases). This sample comprised peripheral blood, obtained from a patient treated with radiotherapy plus ipilimumab. The CDR3 DNA follows: TGCGCCACCAGCGACCCGGGATCCTACAATGAGCAGTTCTTC. Translation gives CATSDPGSYNEQFF.